This T cell receptor beta chain was captured by sequencing in a study of control samples from healthy donors and cancer patients. Germline lookup yields CDR1 SGHRS and CDR2 YFSETQ. CDR3 length equals 14 residues. Trimming removed 2 bases from V and 5 bases from J, with 13 bases in between. Data came from immunoSEQ multiplex PCR; TCRdb stores just in-frame clones and leaves some out. This repertoire shows 100,000 or so clones, roughly 90% found once; its top ten account for nearly 0.95%. Sample: blood. This TCR was recovered from a woman under 40 in good health. The rearrangement links TRBV5-1 to TRBJ2-5; a possible D gene is TRBD2 (5 bases). The CDR3 sequence: CASSFTTRGETQYF. The DNA of the CDR3 is TGCGCCAGCAGCTTCACTACCCGCGGGGAGACCCAGTACTTC.